Following are 21 T cell receptor beta chains from one sample sequenced in a study of T cells in Graves' hyperthyroidism and ophthalmopathy. TCR beta CDR3 regions were amplified from RNA. TCR CDR3 underwent first-round RT-PCR with the HTBI primer set. Using its own MiXCR run on the multiplex PCR reads, TCRdb lists one record per CDR3 protein. The sample carries fewer than 700,000 distinct CDR3 sequences, 16% recorded once. The specimen was blood. The source is a woman under 40 with Graves' hyperthyroidism.

V is TRBV7-9 and J is TRBJ1-2; D call uncertain. Deletions cut 8 bases from V and 6 bases from J, with 16 bases between. This CDR3 has 13 residues. The germline CDR1 and CDR2 sequences are SEHNR and FQNEAQ (reference sequence). CDR3 bases: TGTGCCAGCGGTCTTGGGCGAGGGAATGGCTACACCTTC. Its translation: CASGLGRGNGYTF.

This clonotype came up many times. The chain links TRBV12-3 or TRBV12-4 to TRBJ2-5, with a possible D match to TRBD1 (5 bases). The CDR3 is made up of 14 amino acids. Deletions cut 2 bases from V and 4 bases from J, with 11 bases between. The CDR3 is CASSLHQGGETQYF. CDR3 coding DNA: TGTGCCAGCAGTTTACATCAGGGCGGAGAGACCCAGTACTTC.

The V gene is TRBV18, the J gene TRBJ2-1; 7 nucleotides align to TRBD2. The length of the CDR3 is 15 residues. V gave up 6 bases and J gave up 2 bases; unmatched junction bases: 7. CDR1 KGHSH and CDR2 LQKENI come from the germline V gene. The CDR3 spells CASSLLAYAYNEQFF. The CDR3 DNA reads as TGTGCCAGCTCTCTACTAGCGTATGCCTACAATGAGCAGTTCTTC.

V is TRBV7-9 and J is TRBJ1-1, with 10 positions matching TRBD1. CDR1 is SEHNR, CDR2 FQNEAQ, per germline (reference sequence). V was clipped by 4 bases and J by 8 bases; unmatched bases: 4. This CDR3 spans 13 amino acids. The CDR3 DNA reads as TGTGCCAGCAGCTCTCCGGGACAGGGGGAAGCTTTCTTT. It specifies CASSSPGQGEAFF.

This clonotype has ten or more counts. V usage is TRBV29-1 and J usage is TRBJ2-3; D call uncertain. Germline-derived CDR1 and CDR2 are SQVTM and ANQGSEA. The CDR3 has 11 amino acids. The CDR3 protein is CTAPDTDTQYF. The CDR3 region has the DNA TGCACCGCCCCCGACACAGATACGCAGTATTTT.

The chain uses TRBV11-2 and TRBJ1-5; D is unresolved. This CDR3 has 14 residues. The V and J ends lost 6 bases and 0 bases respectively, with 9 bases between them. Germline-derived CDR1 and CDR2 are SGHAT and FQNNGV. CDR3 in DNA: TGTGCCAGCAGTCTCGACAATAGCAATCAGCCCCAGCATTTT. This encodes CASSLDNSNQPQHF.

This clonotype occurred a few times. This chain uses TRBV11-3 with TRBJ1-1, with no clear D. The CDR3 has 12 amino acids. Germline lookup yields CDR1 SGHNT and CDR2 YENEEA. Trimming cost V 1 base and J 7 bases, with 7 bases left between them. CDR3 sequence: CASSLVNGEAFF. The CDR3 region has the DNA TGTGCCAGCAGCTTAGTTAACGGTGAAGCTTTCTTT.

The table lists this clonotype with many counts. The V gene is TRBV28, the J gene TRBJ1-2, with TRBD1 matching over 9 bases. Germline-derived CDR1 and CDR2 are MDHEN and SYDVKM. Germline trimming cut 3 bases from V and 4 bases from J; bases unmatched to any gene: 15. This CDR3 contains 18 residues. The CDR3 DNA follows: TGTGCCAGCAGTTTGTTCGGGACAGGGAAAATGCCTCGCTATGGCTACACCTTC. The encoded protein is CASSLFGTGKMPRYGYTF.

The chain links TRBV24-1 to TRBJ1-1, with D unclear. CDR3 size: 16 residues. The germline CDR1 and CDR2 sequences are KGHDR and SFDVKD. Trimming cost V 1 base and J 0 bases, with 11 bases left between them. This chain's CDR3 is CATSDFHAFLNTEAFF. DNA for the CDR3: TGTGCCACCAGTGATTTTCACGCCTTCCTGAACACTGAAGCTTTCTTT.

This clonotype was observed at least ten times. The chain is built from TRBV12-3 or TRBV12-4 and TRBJ2-7; 7 bases line up with TRBD1. The CDR3 sequence is 14 residues long. With 6 bases clipped from V and 0 bases from J, the junction kept 5 bases outside the gene matches. CDR3 region: CASRGTASSYEQYF. CDR3 DNA: TGTGCCAGCAGAGGGACAGCTAGCTCCTACGAGCAGTACTTC.

This clonotype was detected many times. DNA for the CDR3: TGTGCCAGCACCGTCGCGAACACTGAAGCTTTCTTT. This gives the protein CASTVANTEAFF. The chain uses TRBV12-3 or TRBV12-4 and TRBJ1-1; D remains ambiguous. V was cut by 7 bases and J by 1 base, with 7 bases left in between. The CDR3 extends over 12 amino acids.

There are a few counts of this clonotype. V is TRBV5-1 and J is TRBJ2-1; possibly TRBD1 for D (6 bases). Germline-derived CDR1 and CDR2 are SGHRS and YFSETQ. V was cut by 0 bases and J by 1 base, with 8 bases left in between. The CDR3 runs to 15 residues. The CDR3 bases are TGCGCCAGCAGCTTGGTGGGGGCTTCCTACAATGAGCAGTTCTTC. Its translation: CASSLVGASYNEQFF. Based on the CDR3 plus reference TRBV5-1 and TRBJ2-1, the full variable domain is KAGVTQTPRYLIKTRGQQVTLSCSPISGHRSVSWYQQTPGQGLQFLFEYFSETQRNKGNFPGRFSGRQFSNSRSEMNVSTLELGDSALYLCASSLVGASYNEQFFGPGTRLTVL.

This chain uses TRBV5-1 with TRBJ2-7; D is undetermined. The CDR3 covers 14 residues. The V gene lost 4 bases and the J gene lost 4 bases, with 15 bases spanning the gap. Germline V gives CDR1 SGHRS, CDR2 YFSETQ. In nucleotides, the CDR3 is TGCGCCAGCAGCCCAAGTGGGGAAAATTACGAGCAGTACTTC. It is translated as CASSPSGENYEQYF.

This clonotype was detected a few times. This chain links TRBV4-1 with TRBJ1-2; D possibly corresponds to TRBD1 (6 bases). The CDR3 consists of 14 residues. Germline V CDR1 and CDR2: MGHRA, YSYEKL. Between the trimmed V and J ends, which lost 4 bases and 2 bases, there was a span of 11 bases. CDR3 loop: CASSRPDRNYGYTF. The DNA of the CDR3 is TGCGCCAGCAGCCGACCAGACAGGAACTATGGCTACACCTTC.

This clonotype occurred a few times. V is TRBV7-2 and J is TRBJ1-2, with D perhaps TRBD1 (6 bases). The CDR3 sequence is 16 residues long. The ends were cut back, 3 bases at V and 6 bases at J, with 20 bases in the middle. CDR1 and CDR2 from the germline V gene are SGHTA and FQGNSA. CDR3 region: CASSFQMGLTGNGYTF. CDR3 in DNA: TGTGCCAGCAGCTTTCAAATGGGATTGACAGGCAATGGCTACACCTTC.

This clonotype was observed at least ten times. V usage is TRBV20-1 and J usage is TRBJ2-7; tentative D call: TRBD2 (6 bases). Germline-derived CDR1 and CDR2 are DFQATT and SNEGSKA (reference sequence). The CDR3 is made up of 15 amino acids. V gave up 3 bases and J gave up 4 bases, with 19 bases separating them. CDR3 in DNA: TGCAGTGCTAGTTGGGACTTTCGCGGGGATTACGAGCAGTACTTC. Protein: CSASWDFRGDYEQYF.

Many counts were recorded for this clonotype. The chain is built from TRBV2 and TRBJ1-1; no clear D gene. This CDR3 is built from 14 residues. The ends were cut back, 5 bases at V and 6 bases at J, with 16 bases in the middle. Germline CDR1 reads SNHLY; CDR2 reads FYNNEI. DNA for the CDR3: TGTGCCAGCAGTCCGGACTCCGGGTGGGCTGAAGCTTTCTTT. Residues: CASSPDSGWAEAFF.

The table lists this clonotype with a few counts. This rearrangement joins TRBV30 to TRBJ2-3, with D possibly matching TRBD2 (6 bases). CDR3 size: 16 residues. Germline-derived CDR1 and CDR2 are GTSNPN and SVGIG (reference sequence). The germline V and J ends were trimmed by 2 bases and 3 bases, with 18 bases remaining between them. The CDR3 region is CAWSHPGAGSTDTQYF. CDR3 nucleotide sequence: TGTGCCTGGAGTCACCCGGGTGCGGGATCGACAGATACGCAGTATTTT.

This clonotype was counted at least ten times. This sequence joins TRBV3-1 and TRBJ1-1; tentative D call: TRBD1 (6 bases). This CDR3 is 14 amino acids long. Germline loops: CDR1 LGHDT, CDR2 YNNKEL (reference sequence). The ends were cut back, 4 bases at V and 5 bases at J, with 14 bases in the middle. The CDR3 coding sequence is TGTGCCAGCAGCCCGAGACAGAGGGGGACTGAAGCTTTCTTT. This codes for CASSPRQRGTEAFF.

This clonotype was found many times. The chain couples TRBV6-2 or TRBV6-3 to TRBJ2-1, with D perhaps TRBD1 (5 bases). The CDR3 loop spans 16 amino acids. Germline lookup yields CDR1 MNHEY and CDR2 SVGEGT. The germline V and J ends were trimmed by 0 bases and 2 bases, with 11 bases remaining between them. CDR3 nucleotides: TGTGCCAGCAGTTACTCGGGGCAGGACCCCTACAATGAGCAGTTCTTC. Encoded protein: CASSYSGQDPYNEQFF.

This clonotype was counted ten times or more. The gene calls are TRBV27 and TRBJ2-3; 9 positions agree with TRBD2. Germline V gives CDR1 MNHEY, CDR2 SMNVEV (reference sequence). The CDR3 runs 15 residues. Trimming removed 7 bases from V and 7 bases from J; junction bases left unmatched: 12. The CDR3 coding sequence is TGTGCCAGCAAAGTAGCGGGAGACGGAGTATATACGCAGTATTTT. Translated: CASKVAGDGVYTQYF.